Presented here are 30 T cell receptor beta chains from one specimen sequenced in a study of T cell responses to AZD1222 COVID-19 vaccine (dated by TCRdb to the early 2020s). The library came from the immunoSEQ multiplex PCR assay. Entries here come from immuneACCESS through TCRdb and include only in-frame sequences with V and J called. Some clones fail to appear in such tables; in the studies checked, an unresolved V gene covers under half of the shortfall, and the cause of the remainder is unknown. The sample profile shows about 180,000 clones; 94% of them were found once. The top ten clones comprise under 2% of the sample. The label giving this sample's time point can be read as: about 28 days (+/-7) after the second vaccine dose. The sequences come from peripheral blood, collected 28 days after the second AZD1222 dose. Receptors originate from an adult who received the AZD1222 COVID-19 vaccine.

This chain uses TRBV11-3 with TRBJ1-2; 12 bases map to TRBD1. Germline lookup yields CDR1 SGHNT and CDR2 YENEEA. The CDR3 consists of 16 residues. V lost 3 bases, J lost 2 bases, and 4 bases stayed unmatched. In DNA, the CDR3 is TGTGCCAGCAGCTTCCCGGGACAGGGGGCGAACTATGGCTACACCTTC. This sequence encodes CASSFPGQGANYGYTF.

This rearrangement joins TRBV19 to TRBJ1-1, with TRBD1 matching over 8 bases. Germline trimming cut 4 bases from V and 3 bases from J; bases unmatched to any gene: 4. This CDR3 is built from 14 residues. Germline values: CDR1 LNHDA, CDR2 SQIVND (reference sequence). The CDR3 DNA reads TGTGCCAGTAGTACCACGACAGGGGACACTGAAGCTTTCTTT. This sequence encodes CASSTTTGDTEAFF. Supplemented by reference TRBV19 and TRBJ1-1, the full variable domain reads DGGITQSPKYLFRKEGQNVTLSCEQNLNHDAMYWYRQDPGQGLRLIYYSQIVNDFQKGDIAEGYSVSREKKESFPLTVTSAQKNPTAFYLCASSTTTGDTEAFFGQGTRLTVV.

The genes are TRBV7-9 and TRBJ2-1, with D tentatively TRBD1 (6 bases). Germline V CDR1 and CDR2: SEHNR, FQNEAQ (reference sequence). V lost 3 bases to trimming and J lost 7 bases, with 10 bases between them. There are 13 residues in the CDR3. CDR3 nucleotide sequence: TGTGCCAGCAGCTTTTTGGGGGCAAATGAGCAGTTCTTC. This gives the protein CASSFLGANEQFF.

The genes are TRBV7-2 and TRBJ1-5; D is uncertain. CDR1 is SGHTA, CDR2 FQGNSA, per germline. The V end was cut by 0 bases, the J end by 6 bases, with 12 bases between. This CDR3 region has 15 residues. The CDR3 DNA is TGTGCCAGCAGCTTAGCGTTGCCAGGAGGTCAGCCCCAGCATTTT. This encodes CASSLALPGGQPQHF.

This CDR3 is CASSLMGGQGPEAFF. The DNA of the CDR3 is TGTGCCAGCAGCTTAATGGGGGGACAGGGTCCTGAAGCTTTCTTT. This sequence joins TRBV7-3 and TRBJ1-1; 9 bases line up with TRBD1. V lost 1 base, J lost 6 bases, and 6 bases stayed unmatched. Germline V gene data show CDR1 as SGHTA and CDR2 as FQGTGA. The CDR3 contains 15 residues.

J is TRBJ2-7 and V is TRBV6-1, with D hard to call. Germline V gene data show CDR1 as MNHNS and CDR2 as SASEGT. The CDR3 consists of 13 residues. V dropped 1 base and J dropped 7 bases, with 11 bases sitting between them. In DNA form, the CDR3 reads TGTGCCAGCAGTGAAGTTGGTCGTCCGGAGCAGTACTTC. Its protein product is CASSEVGRPEQYF.

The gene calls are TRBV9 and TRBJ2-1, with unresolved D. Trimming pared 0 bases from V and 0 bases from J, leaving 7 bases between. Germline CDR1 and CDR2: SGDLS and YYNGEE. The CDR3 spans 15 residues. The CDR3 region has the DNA TGTGCCAGCAGCGTAGTTGCAGGCTCCTACAATGAGCAGTTCTTC. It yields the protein CASSVVAGSYNEQFF.

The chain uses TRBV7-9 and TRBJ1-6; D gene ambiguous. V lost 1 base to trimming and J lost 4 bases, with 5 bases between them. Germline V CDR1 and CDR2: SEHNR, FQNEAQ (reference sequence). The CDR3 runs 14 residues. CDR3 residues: CASSLEQYNSPLHF. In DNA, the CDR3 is TGTGCCAGCAGCTTAGAACAGTATAATTCACCCCTCCACTTT.

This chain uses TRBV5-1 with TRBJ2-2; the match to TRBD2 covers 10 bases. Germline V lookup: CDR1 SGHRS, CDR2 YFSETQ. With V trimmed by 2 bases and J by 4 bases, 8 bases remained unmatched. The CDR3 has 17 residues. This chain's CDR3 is CASSFQRGGRPTGELFF. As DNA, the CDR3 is TGCGCCAGCAGCTTTCAGCGGGGGGGCCGTCCCACCGGGGAGCTGTTTTTT.

The CDR3 protein is CSVTPQGGETQYF. The DNA of the CDR3 is TGCAGCGTTACCCCCCAGGGGGGAGAGACCCAGTACTTC. The chain has TRBV29-1 and TRBJ2-5; the D gene is possibly TRBD1 (7 bases). The germline V and J ends were trimmed by 5 bases and 4 bases, with 14 bases remaining between them. Germline V gene sequence: CDR1 SQVTM, CDR2 ANQGSEA. The CDR3 runs 13 residues.

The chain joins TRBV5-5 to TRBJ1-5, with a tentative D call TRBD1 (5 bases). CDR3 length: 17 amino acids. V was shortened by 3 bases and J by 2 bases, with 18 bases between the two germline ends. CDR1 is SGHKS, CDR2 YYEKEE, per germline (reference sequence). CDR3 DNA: TGTGCCAGCAGCTCGACGAGGGGAGGGGAGGGCAATCAGCCCCAGCATTTT. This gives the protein CASSSTRGGEGNQPQHF.

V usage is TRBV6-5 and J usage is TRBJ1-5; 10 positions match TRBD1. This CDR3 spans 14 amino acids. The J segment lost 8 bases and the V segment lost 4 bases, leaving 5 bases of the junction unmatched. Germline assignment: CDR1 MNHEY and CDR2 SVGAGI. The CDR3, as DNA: TGTGCCAGCAGTTTAGACAGGGGGCCTGAGCCCCAGCATTTT. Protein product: CASSLDRGPEPQHF.

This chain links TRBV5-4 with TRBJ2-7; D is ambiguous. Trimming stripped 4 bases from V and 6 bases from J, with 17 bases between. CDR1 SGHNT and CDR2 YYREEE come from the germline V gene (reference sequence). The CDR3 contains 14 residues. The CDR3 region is CASSLEDGAGEQYF. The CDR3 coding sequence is TGTGCCAGCAGCCTCGAGGACGGAGCAGGCGAGCAGTACTTC.

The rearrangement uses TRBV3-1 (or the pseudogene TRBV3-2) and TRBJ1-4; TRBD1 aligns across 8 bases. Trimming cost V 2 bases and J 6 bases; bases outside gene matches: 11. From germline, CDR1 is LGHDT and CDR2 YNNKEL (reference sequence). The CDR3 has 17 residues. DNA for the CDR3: TGTGCCAGCAGCCAAACTCTCCTCAGGGGGCACGATGAAAAACTGTTTTTT. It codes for CASSQTLLRGHDEKLFF.

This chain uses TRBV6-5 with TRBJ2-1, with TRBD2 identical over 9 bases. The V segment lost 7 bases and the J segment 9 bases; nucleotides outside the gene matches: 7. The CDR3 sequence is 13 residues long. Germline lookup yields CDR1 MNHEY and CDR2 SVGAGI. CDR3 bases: TGTGCCAGCACCATAGCGGGAGATGGTGAGCAGTTCTTC. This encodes CASTIAGDGEQFF.

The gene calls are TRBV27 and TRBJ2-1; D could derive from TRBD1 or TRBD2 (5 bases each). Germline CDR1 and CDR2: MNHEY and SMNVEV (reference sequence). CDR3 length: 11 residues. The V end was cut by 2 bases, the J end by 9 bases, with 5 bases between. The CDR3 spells CASSLGTEQFF. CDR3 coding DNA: TGTGCCAGCAGTTTAGGGACTGAGCAGTTCTTC.

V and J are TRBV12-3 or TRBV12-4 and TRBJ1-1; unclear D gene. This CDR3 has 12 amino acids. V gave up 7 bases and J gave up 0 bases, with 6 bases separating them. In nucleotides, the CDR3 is TGTGCCAGCAAATTTCTGAACACTGAAGCTTTCTTT. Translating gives CASKFLNTEAFF.

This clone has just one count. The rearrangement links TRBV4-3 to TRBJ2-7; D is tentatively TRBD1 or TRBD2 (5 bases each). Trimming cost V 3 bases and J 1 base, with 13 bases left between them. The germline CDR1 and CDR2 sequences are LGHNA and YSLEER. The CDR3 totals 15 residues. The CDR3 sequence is CASSHVEGESYEQYF. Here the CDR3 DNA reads TGCGCCAGCAGCCACGTAGAAGGGGAGTCCTACGAGCAGTACTTC.

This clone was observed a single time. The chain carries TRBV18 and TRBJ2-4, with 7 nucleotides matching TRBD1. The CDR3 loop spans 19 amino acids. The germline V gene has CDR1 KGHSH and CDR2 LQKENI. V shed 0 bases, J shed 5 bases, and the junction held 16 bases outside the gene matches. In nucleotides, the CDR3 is TGTGCCAGCTCACCACCCAACGCGCTCCTCAGGGGGATAGAAAACATTCAGTACTTC. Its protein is CASSPPNALLRGIENIQYF.

Written as DNA, the CDR3 is TGTGCCAGCGCCCTGGGGACTAGCGCTTACAATGAGCAGTTCTTC. Amino acid sequence: CASALGTSAYNEQFF. The chain links TRBV11-3 to TRBJ2-1; TRBD2 aligns across 10 bases. V shed 8 bases, J shed 4 bases, and the junction held 8 bases outside the gene matches. This CDR3 is 15 amino acids long. Germline lookup yields CDR1 SGHNT and CDR2 YENEEA.

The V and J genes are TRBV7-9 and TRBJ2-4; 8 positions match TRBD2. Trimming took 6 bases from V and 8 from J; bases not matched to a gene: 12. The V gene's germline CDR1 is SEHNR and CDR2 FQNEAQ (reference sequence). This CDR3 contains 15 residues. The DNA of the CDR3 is TGTGCCAGCAGTCAACCGGGACTAGTGGTAGACATTCAGTACTTC. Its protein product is CASSQPGLVVDIQYF.

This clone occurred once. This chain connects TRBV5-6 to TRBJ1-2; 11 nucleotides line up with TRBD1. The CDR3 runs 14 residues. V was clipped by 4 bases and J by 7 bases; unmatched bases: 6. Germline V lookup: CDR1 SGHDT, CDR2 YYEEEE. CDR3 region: CASSRDRGISGYTF. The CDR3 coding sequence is TGTGCCAGCAGCCGGGACAGGGGGATCAGTGGCTACACCTTC. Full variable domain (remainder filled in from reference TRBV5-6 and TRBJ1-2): DAGVTQSPTHLIKTRGQQVTLRCSPKSGHDTVSWYQQALGQGPQFIFQYYEEEERQRGNFPDRFSGHQFPNYSSELNVNALLLGDSALYLCASSRDRGISGYTFGSGTRLTVV.

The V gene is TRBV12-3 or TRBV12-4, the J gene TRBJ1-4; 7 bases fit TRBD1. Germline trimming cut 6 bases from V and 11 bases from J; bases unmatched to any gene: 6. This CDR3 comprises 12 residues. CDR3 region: CASRGDSGKLFF. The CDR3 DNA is TGTGCCAGCAGGGGGGACAGTGGGAAACTGTTTTTT.

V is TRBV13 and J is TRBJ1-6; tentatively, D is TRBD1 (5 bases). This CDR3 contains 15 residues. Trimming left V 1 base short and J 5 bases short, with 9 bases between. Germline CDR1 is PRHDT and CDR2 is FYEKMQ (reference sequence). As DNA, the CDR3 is TGTGCCAGCAGCTTAGCGGGCAGGGATAATTCACCCCTCCACTTT. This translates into CASSLAGRDNSPLHF.

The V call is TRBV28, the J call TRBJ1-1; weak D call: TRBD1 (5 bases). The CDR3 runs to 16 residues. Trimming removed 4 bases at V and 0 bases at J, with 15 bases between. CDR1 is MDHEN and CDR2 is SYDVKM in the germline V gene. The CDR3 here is CASSSNPGRMNTEAFF. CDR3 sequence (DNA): TGTGCCAGCAGTTCCAACCCGGGACGTATGAACACTGAAGCTTTCTTT.

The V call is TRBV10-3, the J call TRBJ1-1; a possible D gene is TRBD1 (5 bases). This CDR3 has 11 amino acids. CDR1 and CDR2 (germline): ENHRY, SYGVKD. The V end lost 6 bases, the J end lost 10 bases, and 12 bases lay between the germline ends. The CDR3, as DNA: TGTGCCATCAGGGCAGGGTCTCGAGCTTTCTTT. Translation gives CAIRAGSRAFF.

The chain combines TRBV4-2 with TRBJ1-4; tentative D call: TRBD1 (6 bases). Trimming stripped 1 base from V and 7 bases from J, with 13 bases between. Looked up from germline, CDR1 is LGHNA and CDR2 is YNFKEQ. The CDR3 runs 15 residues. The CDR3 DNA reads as TGTGCCAGCAGCCAAGCCGCAGGGGAATTTGAAAAACTGTTTTTT. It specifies CASSQAAGEFEKLFF.

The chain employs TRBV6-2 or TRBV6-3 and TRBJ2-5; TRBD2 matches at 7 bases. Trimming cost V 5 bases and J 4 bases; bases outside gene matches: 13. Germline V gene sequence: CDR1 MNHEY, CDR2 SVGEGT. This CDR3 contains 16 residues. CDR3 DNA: TGTGCCAGCAGTGCCCAGACTAGCAAAAAGAGAGAGACCCAGTACTTC. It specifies CASSAQTSKKRETQYF.

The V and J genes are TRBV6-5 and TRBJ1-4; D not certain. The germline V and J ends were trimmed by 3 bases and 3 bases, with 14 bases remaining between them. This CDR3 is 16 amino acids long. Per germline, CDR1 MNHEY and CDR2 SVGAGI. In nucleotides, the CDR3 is TGTGCCAGCAGTTATTCGTATGGGCAGTCTAATGAAAAACTGTTTTTT. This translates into CASSYSYGQSNEKLFF.

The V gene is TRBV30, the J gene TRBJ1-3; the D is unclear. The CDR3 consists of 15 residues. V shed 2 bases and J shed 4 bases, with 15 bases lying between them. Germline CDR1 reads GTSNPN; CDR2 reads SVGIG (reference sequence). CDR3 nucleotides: TGTGCCTGGAGTCCTCGTCGGAGCTCCGGAAACACCATATATTTT. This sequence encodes CAWSPRRSSGNTIYF.